The 26 T cell receptor beta chains below were found in one sample sequenced in a study of vaccination and CD4 T cells after COVID-19. The treatment is: roughly 10-day PBMC culture with coronavirus spike peptide pools or control peptides (ViraFEST assay). Their recognized antigens are unknown. Cultured CD4+ T cell DNA underwent sequencing with the Oncomine TCR Beta short-read assay. TCRdb ran MiXCR on the PCR reads and lists one entry per CDR3 protein. Here the sample spans some 9,900 distinct CDR3 sequences, around 28% being singletons. This specimen consisted of CD4+ T cells from blood, cultured in vitro, obtained before SARS-CoV-2 vaccination. The receptors come from a human donor who received a COVID-19 vaccine.

This sequence joins TRBV19 and TRBJ1-5; D uncertain. The V gene lost 5 bases and the J gene lost 10 bases, with 12 bases spanning the gap. The germline gives CDR1 LNHDA, CDR2 SQIVND (reference sequence). This CDR3 region has 12 residues. The CDR3 loop is CASSWESGPQHF. CDR3 sequence (DNA): TGTGCCAGTAGTTGGGAATCGGGACCCCAGCATTTT.

This clonotype counts as medium-sized. The genes are TRBV20-1 and TRBJ1-2, with TRBD1 matching 9 bases. Germline trimming cut 5 bases from V and 5 bases from J; bases unmatched to any gene: 12. Germline CDR1 DFQATT, CDR2 SNEGSKA (reference sequence). The CDR3 covers 15 residues. This chain's CDR3 is CSAPTPPGTGYGYTF. The CDR3 DNA sequence: TGCAGTGCTCCCACTCCTCCCGGGACAGGGTATGGCTACACCTTC.

The V and J genes are TRBV11-3 and TRBJ1-4, with TRBD1 identical over 8 bases. Per the germline V gene, CDR1 is SGHNT and CDR2 is YENEEA. The J segment lost 12 bases and the V segment lost 0 bases, leaving 12 bases of the junction unmatched. The CDR3 extends over 16 amino acids. The CDR3 is CASSLDGRQGSRELFF. In DNA, the CDR3 is TGTGCCAGCAGCTTAGATGGGCGACAGGGGTCTAGAGAACTGTTTTTT.

V is TRBV6-5 and J is TRBJ1-6, with a weak D call TRBD1 (6 bases). Trimming shortened V by 7 bases and J by 9 bases, and 13 bases separated the two germline ends. Germline loops: CDR1 MNHEY, CDR2 SVGAGI. CDR3 length: 13 amino acids. The CDR3 bases are TGTGCCAGCAATTATAAGACAGGTTCACCCCTCCACTTT. Protein product: CASNYKTGSPLHF.

This clonotype occurred a few times. The chain joins TRBV30 to TRBJ1-2, with D possibly TRBD1 on 6 matching bases. The CDR3 spans 17 residues. Per the germline V gene, CDR1 is GTSNPN and CDR2 is SVGIG (reference sequence). With 2 bases removed from V and 5 bases from J, the gap between germline ends came to 24 bases. As DNA, the CDR3 is TGTGCCTGGAGTCACCGGGGGGAACCACCCCAGGGGTATGGCTACACCTTC. Encoded protein: CAWSHRGEPPQGYGYTF.

The rearrangement uses TRBV5-4 and TRBJ2-2; 9 bases line up with TRBD1. Trimming removed 2 bases from V and 1 base from J; junction bases left unmatched: 3. Germline V lookup: CDR1 SGHNT, CDR2 YYREEE (reference sequence). CDR3 length: 16 residues. Written as DNA, the CDR3 is TGTGCCAGCAGCTTAGGGACAGGGTTGAACACCGGGGAGCTGTTTTTT. Its translation: CASSLGTGLNTGELFF. The full variable domain, with the rest looked up from reference TRBV5-4 and TRBJ2-2, is ETGVTQSPTHLIKTRGQQVTLRCSSQSGHNTVSWYQQALGQGPQFIFQYYREEENGRGNFPPRFSGLQFPNYSSELNVNALELDDSALYLCASSLGTGLNTGELFFGEGSRLTVL.

This clonotype was observed a few times. The J gene is TRBJ2-5, the V gene TRBV9; D is perhaps TRBD1 (5 bases). Trimming shortened V by 0 bases and J by 4 bases, and 13 bases separated the two germline ends. Germline CDR1 and CDR2: SGDLS and YYNGEE. This CDR3 comprises 15 residues. The CDR3 loop is CASSVARAGLETQYF. The CDR3 DNA sequence: TGTGCCAGCAGCGTAGCTAGGGCAGGGCTAGAGACCCAGTACTTC.

CDR3: CASSLSGAGSNTGHNQPQHF. CDR3 nucleotide sequence: TGCGCCAGCAGCTTATCTGGGGCAGGGTCCAATACCGGCCATAATCAGCCCCAGCATTTT. The chain recombines TRBV4-1 with TRBJ1-5; D possibly corresponds to TRBD1 (5 bases). Germline V gene sequence: CDR1 MGHRA, CDR2 YSYEKL. V lost 5 bases and J 4 bases, leaving 30 bases between the germline ends. The CDR3 is 20 residues long.

The chain combines TRBV20-1 with TRBJ1-1; D is possibly TRBD1 (6 bases). V lost 0 bases, J lost 11 bases, and 16 bases lay in between. Germline assignment: CDR1 DFQATT and CDR2 SNEGSKA (reference sequence). The CDR3 spans 13 residues. The CDR3 DNA reads TGCAGTGCTAGAGAGGGGGGGGCGGAGGAGGCTTTCTTT. Residues: CSAREGGAEEAFF.

Within the sample, this clonotype is medium-sized. The chain uses TRBV6-5 and TRBJ1-2; TRBD1 might be the D (5 bases). The V and J ends lost 2 bases and 4 bases respectively, with 14 bases between them. Germline values: CDR1 MNHEY, CDR2 SVGAGI. There are 15 residues in the CDR3. The CDR3 is CASSYDGQGVYGYTF. Here the CDR3 DNA reads TGTGCCAGCAGTTACGATGGGCAGGGAGTCTATGGCTACACCTTC.

By share of the sample, this clonotype is medium-sized (0.01 to 0.1%). The V and J genes are TRBV7-3 and TRBJ2-5; D is unresolved. Germline CDR1 reads SGHTA; CDR2 reads FQGTGA. The CDR3 has 13 residues. The germline V and J ends were trimmed by 5 bases and 10 bases, with 17 bases remaining between them. The CDR3: CASSTNQEGSQYF. In DNA form, the CDR3 reads TGTGCCAGCAGCACTAATCAAGAAGGAAGCCAGTACTTC.

V gene TRBV4-1 combines with J gene TRBJ1-5; D is unclear. The CDR3 contains 13 residues. Looked up from germline, CDR1 is MGHRA and CDR2 is YSYEKL. V shed 0 bases and J shed 9 bases, with 9 bases lying between them. DNA of the CDR3: TGCGCCAGCAGCCAAGATTATAACCGGCCCCAGCATTTT. Protein sequence: CASSQDYNRPQHF.

In its sample, this clonotype was seen a few times. The V and J genes are TRBV20-1 and TRBJ2-7, with 8 bases that match TRBD1. CDR1 is DFQATT, CDR2 SNEGSKA, per germline (reference sequence). This CDR3 is built from 14 residues. Trimming removed 1 base from V and 4 bases from J; junction bases left unmatched: 6. The CDR3 bases are TGCAGTGCTAGAGGGGCAGGGGGCAGGTACGAGCAGTACTTC. This codes for CSARGAGGRYEQYF.

The J gene is TRBJ1-2, the V gene TRBV5-4; 12 nucleotides align to TRBD1. Per the germline V gene, CDR1 is SGHNT and CDR2 is YYREEE (reference sequence). V shed 3 bases and J 6 bases; nucleotides not matched to a gene: 15. The CDR3 has 18 amino acids. CDR3 residues: CASSSAGTGGVKVNGYTF. The CDR3 DNA reads TGTGCCAGCAGCTCGGCTGGGACAGGGGGCGTAAAGGTGAATGGCTACACCTTC.

The chain links TRBV20-1 to TRBJ1-4; D remains unclear. Trimming stripped 4 bases from V and 10 bases from J, with 10 bases between. The CDR3 has 11 residues. Per the germline V gene, CDR1 is DFQATT and CDR2 is SNEGSKA (reference sequence). The CDR3 nucleotides read TGCAGTGCTAACTCGAAGGGAAAACTGTTTTTT. It yields the protein CSANSKGKLFF.

This clonotype appeared a few times. The chain has TRBV6-5 and TRBJ2-6; D not resolved. Germline CDR1 MNHEY, CDR2 SVGAGI. This CDR3 has 15 residues. Trimming stripped 0 bases from V and 4 bases from J, with 7 bases between. The DNA for the CDR3 is TGTGCCAGCAGTTACTCGATTCGAGGGGCCAACGTCCTGACTTTC. This encodes CASSYSIRGANVLTF.

This clonotype appeared a few times. The chain couples TRBV5-6 to TRBJ2-4; the D gene could be TRBD1 or TRBD2 (5 bases each). CDR3 length: 15 residues. V lost 3 bases and J lost 6, with 16 bases in between. Germline V gives CDR1 SGHDT, CDR2 YYEEEE. The CDR3 nucleotides are TGTGCCAGCAGCTCCGGGACGGTCTACCGAAACATTCAGTACTTC. It codes for CASSSGTVYRNIQYF.

The chain has TRBV30 and TRBJ1-1; 12 nucleotides match TRBD1. Germline V gene data show CDR1 as GTSNPN and CDR2 as SVGIG (reference sequence). The CDR3 has 17 residues. Trimming removed 4 bases from V and 4 bases from J; junction bases left unmatched: 13. The CDR3 nucleotides are TGTGCCTGGACTAGGGACAGGGGGCGCCTAATTTCCACTGAAGCTTTCTTT. Translated, it gives CAWTRDRGRLISTEAFF.

In its sample, this clonotype was seen a few times. The chain links TRBV10-3 to TRBJ1-1, with D perhaps TRBD1 (6 bases). The V end lost 4 bases, the J end lost 5 bases, and 20 bases lay between the germline ends. Germline CDR1 ENHRY, CDR2 SYGVKD. This CDR3 is 16 amino acids long. In DNA form, the CDR3 reads TGTGCCATCAGTGCCAGGGGTGTCGGGACGGGGACTGAAGCTTTCTTT. Protein: CAISARGVGTGTEAFF.

J is TRBJ2-7 and V is TRBV6-5; D is perhaps TRBD1 (5 bases). Germline-derived CDR1 and CDR2 are MNHEY and SVGAGI. CDR3 length: 15 residues. Trimming took off 4 bases at V and 3 bases at J, with 16 bases between the two ends. The CDR3 region has the DNA TGTGCCAGCAGTTCGGCCTCAGGGAAGGGCTACGAGCAGTACTTC. Amino acid sequence: CASSSASGKGYEQYF.

The chain has TRBV5-4 and TRBJ2-7; 10 bases are a match to TRBD2. The CDR3 is 15 residues long. V shed 2 bases, J shed 2 bases, and the junction held 4 bases outside the gene matches. CDR1 is SGHNT and CDR2 is YYREEE in the germline V gene (reference sequence). As DNA, the CDR3 is TGTGCCAGCAGCTTTGGCAGCGGGGGGGCCTACGAGCAGTACTTC. Translation gives CASSFGSGGAYEQYF.

This rearrangement joins TRBV12-3 or TRBV12-4 to TRBJ1-5; D unclear. The CDR3 runs to 15 residues. V dropped 6 bases and J dropped 7 bases, with 19 bases sitting between them. CDR3 protein: CASSPGVLGGQPQHF. CDR3 coding DNA: TGTGCCAGCAGCCCTGGGGTCCTGGGCGGCCAGCCCCAGCATTTT.

This chain joins TRBV4-2 and TRBJ1-1, with 8 bases lining up with TRBD1. The germline V gene has CDR1 LGHNA and CDR2 YNFKEQ. V trimming: 2 bases; J trimming: 8 bases; junction bases outside the gene matches: 7. The CDR3 runs to 14 residues. CDR3 sequence (DNA): TGTGCCAGCAGCCAACCCGACAGGGGCAAGGAAGCTTTCTTT. Encoded protein: CASSQPDRGKEAFF.

Written as DNA, the CDR3 is TGTGCCAGCAGTGATCGAAGGGAGAATTCACCCCTCCACTTT. Amino acids: CASSDRRENSPLHF. The chain recombines TRBV6-1 with TRBJ1-6; D ambiguous. Trimming took off 3 bases at V and 7 bases at J, with 10 bases between the two ends. Germline V gives CDR1 MNHNS, CDR2 SASEGT. The CDR3 contains 14 residues.

Only a few counts were recorded for this clonotype. The chain employs TRBV20-1 and TRBJ2-1, with TRBD2 matching over 15 bases. CDR3 length: 13 residues. Germline V lookup: CDR1 DFQATT, CDR2 SNEGSKA (reference sequence). Unmatched junction bases numbered 4, after V lost 6 bases and J lost 10 bases. The CDR3 nucleotides read TGCAGTGCCGGACTAGCGGGGGGGCAAGAGCAGTTCTTC. Translating gives CSAGLAGGQEQFF.

This clonotype was observed once. The chain links TRBV28 to TRBJ2-7, with D hard to call. Per the germline V gene, CDR1 is MDHEN and CDR2 is SYDVKM. Trimming pared 4 bases from V and 3 bases from J, leaving 4 bases between. The CDR3 sequence is 11 residues long. The CDR3, as DNA: TGTGCCAGCAGTTACCTCTACGAGCAGTACTTC. Protein sequence: CASSYLYEQYF.